The 25 T cell receptor beta chains presented below share a single source sample, sequenced in a study of control samples from healthy donors and cancer patients. Sequencing used immunoSEQ multiplex PCR; TCRdb keeps in-frame clones, though not all of them. Of about 110,000 clones in the sample, almost 85% were seen once. Sequencing was performed on blood. All receptors come from a man between 18 and 29 years old in good health.

V gene TRBV30 combines with J gene TRBJ2-4; D gene unclear. The germline gives CDR1 GTSNPN, CDR2 SVGIG (reference sequence). Trimming stripped 0 bases from V and 1 base from J, with 7 bases between. CDR3 length: 14 residues. The CDR3 region has the DNA TGTGCCTGGAGTGTTTCCGGGGCCAAAAACATTCAGTACTTC. It yields the protein CAWSVSGAKNIQYF.

The rearrangement links TRBV18 to TRBJ1-2; tentative D call: TRBD1 (6 bases). Germline CDR1 is KGHSH and CDR2 is LQKENI. The CDR3 consists of 13 residues. Trimming took off 6 bases at V and 6 bases at J, with 14 bases between the two ends. The chain's CDR3 is CASSPLEGDGYTF. The CDR3 DNA sequence: TGTGCCAGCTCTCCCCTGGAGGGGGATGGCTACACCTTC. The whole variable domain, filled in from reference TRBV18 and TRBJ1-2, reads NAGVMQNPRHLVRRRGQEARLRCSPMKGHSHVYWYRQLPEEGLKFMVYLQKENIIDESGMPKERFSAEFPKEGPSILRIQQVVRGDSAAYFCASSPLEGDGYTFGSGTRLTVV.

The chain carries TRBV27 and TRBJ1-5; D gene uncertain. Germline V gene sequence: CDR1 MNHEY, CDR2 SMNVEV (reference sequence). The CDR3 covers 14 residues. V lost 6 bases, J lost 6 bases, and 15 bases lay in between. Written as DNA, the CDR3 is TGTGCCAGCAGGCCCAGTTCTTGGGGTCAGCCCCAGCATTTT. Its protein product is CASRPSSWGQPQHF.

This chain uses TRBV30 with TRBJ2-5; either TRBD1 or TRBD2 may fit D (5 bases each). CDR1 is GTSNPN and CDR2 is SVGIG in the germline V gene (reference sequence). V shed 1 base and J shed 5 bases, with 5 bases lying between them. CDR3 length: 11 amino acids. The CDR3: CAWSGGETQYF. CDR3 sequence (DNA): TGTGCCTGGAGTGGGGGGGAGACCCAGTACTTC.

V usage is TRBV7-2 and J usage is TRBJ2-7, with 7 bases that match TRBD2. Germline V gives CDR1 SGHTA, CDR2 FQGNSA. The junction had 4 bases not matched to a gene; V was cut back by 3 bases and J by 2 bases. CDR3 length: 14 residues. This CDR3 reads CASSFSAGAYEQYV. CDR3 sequence (DNA): TGTGCCAGCAGCTTTAGTGCGGGGGCCTACGAGCAGTACGTC.

The rearrangement links TRBV19 to TRBJ2-7; maybe TRBD2 (6 bases). This CDR3 is built from 17 residues. V was pared by 1 base and J by 4 bases, with 20 bases between. CDR1 and CDR2 from the germline V gene are LNHDA and SQIVND (reference sequence). CDR3 residues: CASSIVGGIKYPYEQYV. The CDR3 DNA reads TGTGCCAGTAGTATAGTTGGGGGGATAAAGTATCCGTACGAGCAGTACGTC.

CDR3 coding DNA: TGTGCCAGCAGCGTAGGGGGAGATACGCAGTATTTT. This encodes CASSVGGDTQYF. This chain links TRBV9 with TRBJ2-3; D is ambiguous. V lost 0 bases and J 5 bases, leaving 4 bases between the germline ends. The CDR3 is made up of 12 amino acids. From germline, CDR1 is SGDLS and CDR2 YYNGEE.

This rearrangement joins TRBV28 to TRBJ2-5, with 9 positions matching TRBD2. Trimming removed 3 bases from V and 5 bases from J; junction bases left unmatched: 7. The CDR3 contains 15 residues. CDR1 and CDR2 (germline): MDHEN, SYDVKM. Here the CDR3 reads CASSLGGGARETQYF. CDR3 DNA sequence: TGTGCCAGCAGTTTGGGCGGGGGGGCCCGTGAGACCCAGTACTTC.

The chain is built from TRBV18 and TRBJ1-1, with 8 bases lining up with TRBD1. The CDR3 totals 13 residues. The trim removed 3 bases at V and 11 bases at J, leaving 8 bases unmatched. Germline values: CDR1 KGHSH, CDR2 LQKENI. As DNA, the CDR3 is TGTGCCAGCTCACCCCAGGGGGCTGAATTTGCTTTCTTT. This gives the protein CASSPQGAEFAFF.

V usage is TRBV11-2 and J usage is TRBJ1-4; D perhaps matches TRBD1 (6 bases). V lost 1 base, J lost 10 bases, and 19 bases lay in between. Per germline, CDR1 SGHAT and CDR2 FQNNGV. CDR3 length: 16 amino acids. The CDR3 here is CASSLAAPKGGVKLFF. The CDR3 DNA reads as TGTGCCAGCAGCTTAGCGGCCCCCAAAGGGGGAGTAAAACTGTTTTTT.

The V and J genes are TRBV5-6 and TRBJ1-6; D is uncertain. Per germline, CDR1 SGHDT and CDR2 YYEEEE. V shed 3 bases and J shed 3 bases, with 10 bases lying between them. The CDR3 totals 15 residues. In nucleotides, the CDR3 is TGTGCCAGCAGCTCGTTGATGCACTATAATTCACCCCTCCACTTT. Its protein product is CASSSLMHYNSPLHF.

V gene TRBV9 combines with J gene TRBJ2-3; D might be TRBD1 (5 bases). The CDR3 consists of 17 residues. Germline V gives CDR1 SGDLS, CDR2 YYNGEE. V was trimmed by 1 base and J by 5 bases, leaving 20 bases between them. The chain's CDR3 is CASSVFNLGQGLDTQYF. CDR3 nucleotides: TGTGCCAGCAGCGTATTCAATTTGGGGCAGGGATTAGATACGCAGTATTTT.

The chain links TRBV7-9 to TRBJ2-5; either TRBD1 or TRBD2 may fit D (6 bases each). Per germline, CDR1 SEHNR and CDR2 FQNEAQ (reference sequence). This CDR3 is 14 amino acids long. V lost 4 bases to trimming and J lost 5 bases, with 14 bases between them. Written as DNA, the CDR3 is TGTGCCAGCAGCTCCGTAGGGGGGATTGAGACCCAGTACTTC. This translates into CASSSVGGIETQYF.

The chain combines TRBV5-8 with TRBJ1-1; D is undetermined. Trimming took 1 base from V and 1 from J, leaving 17 bases between them. The CDR3 length is 17 residues. Germline CDR1 reads SGHTS; CDR2 reads YDEGEE. The CDR3 here is CASSLYFLLMGNTEAFF. CDR3 nucleotides: TGTGCCAGCAGCTTGTATTTTCTCTTAATGGGGAACACTGAAGCTTTCTTT.

J is TRBJ2-1 and V is TRBV7-2, with D maybe TRBD1 (5 bases). The CDR3 length is 15 residues. The V gene lost 1 base and the J gene lost 4 bases, with 11 bases spanning the gap. The germline V gene encodes CDR1 SGHTA and CDR2 FQGNSA. Here the CDR3 DNA reads TGTGCCAGCAGCTTAGTGGCGACAGCATACAATGAGCAGTTCTTC. Its protein product is CASSLVATAYNEQFF.

V gene TRBV29-1 combines with J gene TRBJ1-3; the D gene is possibly TRBD1 (6 bases). This CDR3 region has 13 residues. V lost 6 bases, J lost 1 base, and 10 bases lay in between. The germline V gene has CDR1 SQVTM and CDR2 ANQGSEA. CDR3 loop: CSVLDRSGNTIYF. CDR3 DNA: TGCAGCGTCCTAGACAGGTCTGGAAACACCATATATTTT.

CDR3 nucleotide sequence: TGCGCCAGCAGCGCGGGGGACAGGGAAAATGAAAAACTGTTTTTT. This codes for CASSAGDRENEKLFF. The chain combines TRBV5-1 with TRBJ1-4; 9 bases agree with TRBD1. The CDR3 runs to 15 residues. Losses at the gene ends were 4 bases for V and 5 bases for J; bases not matched to a gene: 6. CDR1 and CDR2 from the germline V gene are SGHRS and YFSETQ.

This chain connects TRBV30 to TRBJ1-4, with 7 bases that match TRBD1. This CDR3 comprises 13 residues. Germline-derived CDR1 and CDR2 are GTSNPN and SVGIG (reference sequence). Trimming removed 6 bases from V and 8 bases from J; junction bases left unmatched: 9. The CDR3 DNA reads TGTGCCTGTTTAACAGGGGATTGGGAAAAACTGTTTTTT. Translated, it gives CACLTGDWEKLFF.

This CDR3 is CASSYGQGDGYTF. For the CDR3, the DNA is TGTGCCAGCAGTTACGGACAGGGGGATGGCTACACCTTC. J is TRBJ1-2 and V is TRBV6-5, with 10 bases matching TRBD1. The CDR3 runs 13 residues. Trimming removed 2 bases from V and 6 bases from J; junction bases left unmatched: 0. In germline, CDR1 is MNHEY, CDR2 SVGAGI.

This clone was recorded many times. The V and J genes are TRBV4-1 and TRBJ1-6; D gene unclear. The CDR3 has 13 residues. CDR1 is MGHRA and CDR2 is YSYEKL in the germline V gene. The germline V and J ends were trimmed by 0 bases and 14 bases, with 11 bases remaining between them. CDR3 protein: CASSQDTRKTLHF. CDR3 coding DNA: TGCGCCAGCAGCCAAGATACCCGGAAAACCCTCCACTTT.

The J gene is TRBJ1-5, the V gene TRBV4-2; D unresolved. Trimming pared 0 bases from V and 0 bases from J, leaving 6 bases between. Looked up from germline, CDR1 is LGHNA and CDR2 is YNFKEQ. The CDR3 length is 15 residues. The CDR3 spells CASSQEGYSNQPQHF. As DNA, the CDR3 is TGTGCCAGCAGCCAAGAGGGTTATAGCAATCAGCCCCAGCATTTT.

The rearrangement links TRBV9 to TRBJ1-1; TRBD1 matches 10 bases. V lost 4 bases to trimming and J lost 7 bases; unmatched junction nucleotides: 10. Germline V lookup: CDR1 SGDLS, CDR2 YYNGEE. The CDR3 length is 15 residues. The CDR3 nucleotides read TGTGCCAGCAGCCTCCGGGGACAGGGGTACAGTGAAGCTTTCTTT. It specifies CASSLRGQGYSEAFF.

In DNA form, the CDR3 reads TGTGCCAGCAGCTTAGAAGGGGGCTCGGGCACTGAAGCTTTCTTT. Its translation: CASSLEGGSGTEAFF. The rearrangement joins TRBV11-2 to TRBJ1-1, with 7 bases lining up with TRBD1. Germline CDR1 is SGHAT and CDR2 is FQNNGV. The CDR3 totals 15 residues. Trimming took 0 bases from V and 4 from J; bases not matched to a gene: 5.

The chain is built from TRBV7-9 and TRBJ2-3, with D perhaps given as TRBD1 or TRBD2 (5 bases each). The V gene's germline CDR1 is SEHNR and CDR2 FQNEAQ (reference sequence). The CDR3 sequence is 15 residues long. Between the trimmed V and J ends, which lost 5 bases and 5 bases, there was a span of 17 bases. CDR3 DNA: TGTGCCAGCAGCGCCCGGGACGGCGCTGAAGATACGCAGTATTTT. Amino acid sequence: CASSARDGAEDTQYF.

The genes are TRBV4-1 and TRBJ2-5; D call uncertain. From germline, CDR1 is MGHRA and CDR2 YSYEKL. The CDR3 is 13 residues long. Deletions cut 1 base from V and 5 bases from J, with 8 bases between. The CDR3 region has the DNA TGCGCCAGCAGCCAAGGAGTTGTGGAGACCCAGTACTTC. It specifies CASSQGVVETQYF.